The T cell receptor beta chain described here comes from a study of cytomegalovirus exposure and HLA in healthy donors. PCR used 60 Vbeta primers and 13 Jbeta primers. Sequenced by immunoSEQ multiplex PCR; TCRdb stores in-frame clones only, minus some. The sample consists of about 63,000 clones, 79% of them appearing once. The CDR3 runs to 17 residues. The V gene's germline CDR1 is SGHAT and CDR2 FQNNGV. The junction had 9 bases not matched to a gene; V was cut back by 1 base and J by 5 bases. Sequencing was carried out using PBMCs. The chain carries TRBV11-2 and TRBJ2-5; TRBD1 agrees at 11 bases. This TCR came from a woman aged 30 to 39 in good health and CMV-seronegative. CDR3 sequence (DNA): TGTGCCAGCAGCTTAGGGGACAGGGGGTGGGAGTCGGAGACCCAGTACTTC. It translates to CASSLGDRGWESETQYF.